These 15 T cell receptor beta chains were sequenced from one sample in a study of blood T cell repertoires in COVID-19. Produced via immunoSEQ multiplex PCR; TCRdb's table is partial and in-frame only. The sample has a few hundred thousand clones; approximately 86% are singletons. Sequencing was performed on peripheral blood. The receptors stem from a woman in her 30s who had recovered from COVID-19.

This sequence joins TRBV6-6 and TRBJ2-2, with 7 bases matching TRBD1. CDR3 size: 14 residues. Germline values: CDR1 MNHNY, CDR2 SVGAGI (reference sequence). J lost 6 bases, V lost 5 bases, and 6 bases had no gene match. This CDR3 reads CASSQGVGPGELFF. In DNA form, the CDR3 reads TGTGCCAGCAGTCAGGGGGTCGGGCCCGGGGAGCTGTTTTTT.

V usage is TRBV4-2 and J usage is TRBJ1-1; 8 bases fit TRBD1. This CDR3 contains 14 residues. Germline V gene lookup returns CDR1 LGHNA and CDR2 YNFKEQ. Trimming cost V 0 bases and J 6 bases; bases outside gene matches: 3. The CDR3 spells CASSQEQTGAEAFF. The CDR3 DNA reads TGTGCCAGCAGCCAAGAACAGACAGGGGCTGAAGCTTTCTTT.

The chain uses TRBV19 and TRBJ2-5; D call uncertain. Trimming removed 0 bases from V and 1 base from J, with 6 bases in between. Per germline, CDR1 LNHDA and CDR2 SQIVND (reference sequence). This CDR3 has 14 residues. This chain's CDR3 is CASSIDNSQETQYF. CDR3 coding DNA: TGTGCCAGTAGTATAGATAACAGCCAAGAGACCCAGTACTTC.

The chain is built from TRBV29-1 and TRBJ2-7; D possibly corresponds to TRBD2 (6 bases). The length of the CDR3 is 17 residues. V lost 4 bases to trimming and J lost 2 bases, with 24 bases between them. Germline values: CDR1 SQVTM, CDR2 ANQGSEA. The CDR3 bases are TGCAGCGTTGTCGCGGGGAAACCAGAAACCTTGACCTACGAGCAGTACTTC. Translating it yields CSVVAGKPETLTYEQYF.

This clone has only one observation. The chain joins TRBV7-2 to TRBJ2-7; D is undetermined. CDR1 is SGHTA and CDR2 is FQGNSA in the germline V gene. Trimming left V 4 bases short and J 3 bases short, with 13 bases between. The CDR3 is 14 amino acids. The CDR3 DNA is TGTGCCAGCAGCTCAGGCGCTCTTTACTACGAGCAGTACTTC. Translating it yields CASSSGALYYEQYF.

V gene TRBV5-4 combines with J gene TRBJ2-7, with 8 bases aligning to TRBD1. V lost 4 bases, J lost 2 bases, and 2 bases stayed unmatched. This CDR3 is 13 amino acids long. In germline, CDR1 is SGHNT, CDR2 YYREEE (reference sequence). The CDR3 loop reads CASSADRAYEQYF. CDR3 coding DNA: TGTGCCAGCAGCGCGGACAGGGCCTACGAGCAGTACTTC.

V gene TRBV9 combines with J gene TRBJ2-1, with D tentatively TRBD2 (5 bases). This CDR3 spans 13 amino acids. Trimming cost V 4 bases and J 7 bases, with 12 bases left between them. Per the germline V gene, CDR1 is SGDLS and CDR2 is YYNGEE. CDR3 region: CASSLGWENEQFF. The CDR3 region has the DNA TGTGCCAGCAGCCTGGGGTGGGAGAATGAGCAGTTCTTC.

The V call is TRBV6-4, the J call TRBJ2-2; 7 nucleotides align to TRBD1. CDR3 size: 14 residues. Trimming at V came to 3 bases and at J to 7 bases, leaving 5 bases not matched to a gene. Germline lookup yields CDR1 MRHNA and CDR2 SNTAGT. The CDR3 bases are TGTGCCAGCAGTGAAATCGGGACAGACGGGGAGCTGTTTTTT. This translates into CASSEIGTDGELFF.

This clone was observed a single time. The gene calls are TRBV24-1 and TRBJ2-1; D is possibly TRBD1 (5 bases). V lost 1 base and J 0 bases, leaving 6 bases between the germline ends. The CDR3 length is 15 residues. Germline V gives CDR1 KGHDR, CDR2 SFDVKD. In DNA, the CDR3 is TGTGCCACCAGTGATTTTGACAGCTCCTACAATGAGCAGTTCTTC. Translating gives CATSDFDSSYNEQFF.

The CDR3 protein is CASSPRTGSETQYF. The DNA of the CDR3 is TGTGCCAGCAGCCCCAGGACAGGATCGGAGACCCAGTACTTC. The chain is built from TRBV5-8 and TRBJ2-5; 7 nucleotides align to TRBD1. The CDR3 extends over 14 amino acids. Germline V lookup: CDR1 SGHTS, CDR2 YDEGEE. V shed 4 bases, J shed 5 bases, and the junction held 8 bases outside the gene matches.

The chain employs TRBV6-4 and TRBJ1-5; TRBD1 aligns across 7 bases. V gave up 6 bases and J gave up 1 base; unmatched junction bases: 3. The CDR3 runs 14 residues. Germline CDR1 and CDR2: MRHNA and SNTAGT. CDR3 sequence: CASSPQGSNQPQHF. CDR3 bases: TGTGCCAGCAGCCCACAGGGGAGCAATCAGCCCCAGCATTTT.

V and J are TRBV3-1 (or the pseudogene TRBV3-2) and TRBJ2-3; weak D call: TRBD2 (5 bases). V lost 7 bases and J 1 base, leaving 18 bases between the germline ends. In germline, CDR1 is LGHDT, CDR2 YNNKEL (reference sequence). The CDR3 has 16 residues. In DNA, the CDR3 is TGTGCCAGCAAGGAGAGGGTAGCCGGGGGCACAGATACGCAGTATTTT. This encodes CASKERVAGGTDTQYF.

The V gene is TRBV5-4, the J gene TRBJ1-2, with a tentative D call TRBD1 (5 bases). The germline V and J ends were trimmed by 5 bases and 4 bases, with 15 bases remaining between them. Germline assignment: CDR1 SGHNT and CDR2 YYREEE (reference sequence). The CDR3 covers 14 residues. The DNA for the CDR3 is TGTGCCAGCAGTCTGGAGGGGAGATCCTATGGCTACACCTTC. As protein: CASSLEGRSYGYTF.

The V and J genes are TRBV4-1 and TRBJ2-3; 11 bases are shared with TRBD2. The length of the CDR3 is 16 residues. The V segment lost 3 bases and the J segment 6 bases; nucleotides outside the gene matches: 8. The V gene's germline CDR1 is MGHRA and CDR2 YSYEKL. The CDR3 loop reads CASSHGTSGGGDTQYF. DNA for the CDR3: TGCGCCAGCAGCCACGGAACTAGCGGGGGAGGGGATACGCAGTATTTT.

This chain connects TRBV6-5 to TRBJ1-1; tentatively, D is TRBD1 (6 bases). Germline V gene lookup returns CDR1 MNHEY and CDR2 SVGAGI. The CDR3 runs 15 residues. V shed 4 bases and J shed 4 bases, with 16 bases lying between them. The CDR3 DNA reads as TGTGCCAGCAGTTCCTTTAGTAGGGGGTCCACTGAAGCTTTCTTT. This encodes CASSSFSRGSTEAFF.